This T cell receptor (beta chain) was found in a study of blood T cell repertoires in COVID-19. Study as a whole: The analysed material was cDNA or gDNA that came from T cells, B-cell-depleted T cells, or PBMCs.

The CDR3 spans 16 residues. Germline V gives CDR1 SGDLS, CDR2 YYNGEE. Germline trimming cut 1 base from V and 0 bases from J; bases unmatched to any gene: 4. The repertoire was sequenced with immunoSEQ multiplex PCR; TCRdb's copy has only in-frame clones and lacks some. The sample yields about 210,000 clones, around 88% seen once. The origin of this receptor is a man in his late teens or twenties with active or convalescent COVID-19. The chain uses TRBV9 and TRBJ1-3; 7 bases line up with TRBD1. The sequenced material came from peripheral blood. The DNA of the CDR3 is TGTGCCAGCAGCGTATCTGGGACAGCCTCTGGAAACACCATATATTTT. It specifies CASSVSGTASGNTIYF.